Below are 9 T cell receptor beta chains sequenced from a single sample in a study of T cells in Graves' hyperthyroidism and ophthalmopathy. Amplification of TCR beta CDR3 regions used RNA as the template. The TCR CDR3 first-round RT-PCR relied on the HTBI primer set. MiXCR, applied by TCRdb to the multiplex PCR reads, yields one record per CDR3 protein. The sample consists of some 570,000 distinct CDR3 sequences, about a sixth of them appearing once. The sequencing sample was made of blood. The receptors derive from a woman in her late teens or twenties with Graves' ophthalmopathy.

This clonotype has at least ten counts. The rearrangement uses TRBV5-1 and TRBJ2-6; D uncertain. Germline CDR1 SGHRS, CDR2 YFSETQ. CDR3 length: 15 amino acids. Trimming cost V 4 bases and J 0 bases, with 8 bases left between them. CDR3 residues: CASSPTLSGANVLTF. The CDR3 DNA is TGCGCCAGCAGCCCGACACTCTCTGGGGCCAACGTCCTGACTTTC. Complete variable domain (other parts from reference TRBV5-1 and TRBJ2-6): KAGVTQTPRYLIKTRGQQVTLSCSPISGHRSVSWYQQTPGQGLQFLFEYFSETQRNKGNFPGRFSGRQFSNSRSEMNVSTLELGDSALYLCASSPTLSGANVLTFGAGSRLTVL.

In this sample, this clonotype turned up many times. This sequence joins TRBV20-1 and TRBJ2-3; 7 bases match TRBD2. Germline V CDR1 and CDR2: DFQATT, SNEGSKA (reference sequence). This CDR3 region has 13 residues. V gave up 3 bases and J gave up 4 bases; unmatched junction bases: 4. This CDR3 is CSASWGGSDTQYF. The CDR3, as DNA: TGCAGTGCTAGTTGGGGGGGATCAGATACGCAGTATTTT.

The CDR3 DNA follows: TGCAGTGCTAGGTGGCCGGCGTCCTACGAGCAGTACTTC. It yields the protein CSARWPASYEQYF. The V call is TRBV20-1, the J call TRBJ2-7; D gene uncertain. The V end lost 3 bases, the J end lost 1 base, and 10 bases lay between the germline ends. The CDR3 spans 13 residues. Germline CDR1 and CDR2: DFQATT and SNEGSKA (reference sequence).

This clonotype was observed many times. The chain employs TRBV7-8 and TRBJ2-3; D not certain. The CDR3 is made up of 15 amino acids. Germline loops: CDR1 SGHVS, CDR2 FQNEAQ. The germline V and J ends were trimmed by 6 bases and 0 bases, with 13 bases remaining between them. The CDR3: CASRPRRTSTDTQYF. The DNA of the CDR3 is TGTGCCAGCAGGCCACGGCGTACTAGCACAGATACGCAGTATTTT.

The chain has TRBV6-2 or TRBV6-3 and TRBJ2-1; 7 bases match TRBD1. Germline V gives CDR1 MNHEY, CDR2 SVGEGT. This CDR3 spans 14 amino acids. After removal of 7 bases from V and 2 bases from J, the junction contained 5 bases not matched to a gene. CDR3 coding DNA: TGTGCCAGCACCCAGACAGGGACCTACAATGAGCAGTTCTTC. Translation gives CASTQTGTYNEQFF.

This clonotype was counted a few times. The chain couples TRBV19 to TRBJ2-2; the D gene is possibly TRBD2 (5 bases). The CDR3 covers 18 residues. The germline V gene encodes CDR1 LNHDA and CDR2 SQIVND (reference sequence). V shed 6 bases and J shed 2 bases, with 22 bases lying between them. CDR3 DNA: TGTGCCAGTAGCTTGATTCCGGGCAGGTCGGGAAACACCGGGGAGCTGTTTTTT. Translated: CASSLIPGRSGNTGELFF.

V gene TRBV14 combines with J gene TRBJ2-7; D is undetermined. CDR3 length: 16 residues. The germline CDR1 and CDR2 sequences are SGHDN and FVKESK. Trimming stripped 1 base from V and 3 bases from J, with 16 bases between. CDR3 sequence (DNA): TGTGCCAGCAGCCAAGGTTTGTCGCCAAACCACTACGAGCAGTACTTC. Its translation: CASSQGLSPNHYEQYF.

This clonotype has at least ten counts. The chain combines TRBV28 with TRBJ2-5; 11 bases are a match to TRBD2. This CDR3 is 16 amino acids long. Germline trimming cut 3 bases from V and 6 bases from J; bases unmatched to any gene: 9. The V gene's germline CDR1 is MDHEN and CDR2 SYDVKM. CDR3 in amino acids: CASSLGTSGSEKTQYF. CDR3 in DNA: TGTGCCAGCAGTTTGGGTACTAGCGGGAGTGAAAAGACCCAGTACTTC.

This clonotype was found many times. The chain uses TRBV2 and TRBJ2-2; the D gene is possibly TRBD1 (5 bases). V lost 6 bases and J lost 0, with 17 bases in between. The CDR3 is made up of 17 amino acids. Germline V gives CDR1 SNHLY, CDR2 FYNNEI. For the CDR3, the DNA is TGTGCCAGCAGGATCAAATTAGGGGTAGCGAACACCGGGGAGCTGTTTTTT. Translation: CASRIKLGVANTGELFF. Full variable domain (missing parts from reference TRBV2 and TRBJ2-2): EPEVTQTPSHQVTQMGQEVILRCVPISNHLYFYWYRQILGQKVEFLVSFYNNEISEKSEIFDDQFSVERPDGSNFTLKIRSTKLEDSAMYFCASRIKLGVANTGELFFGEGSRLTVL.